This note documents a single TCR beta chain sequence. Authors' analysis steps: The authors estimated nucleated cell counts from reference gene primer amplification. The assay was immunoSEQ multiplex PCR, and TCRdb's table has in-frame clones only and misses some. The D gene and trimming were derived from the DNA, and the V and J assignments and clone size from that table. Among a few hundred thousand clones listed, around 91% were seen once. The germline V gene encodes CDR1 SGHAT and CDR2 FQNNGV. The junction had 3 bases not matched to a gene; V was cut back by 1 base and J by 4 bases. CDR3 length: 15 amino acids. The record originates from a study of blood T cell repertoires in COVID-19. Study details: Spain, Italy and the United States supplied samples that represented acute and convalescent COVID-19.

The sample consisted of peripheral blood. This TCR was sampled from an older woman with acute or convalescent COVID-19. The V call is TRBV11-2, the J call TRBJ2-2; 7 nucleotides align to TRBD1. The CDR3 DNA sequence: TGTGCCAGCAGCTTAGGGACAGGACCCACCGGGGAGCTGTTTTTT. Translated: CASSLGTGPTGELFF.